The sequence of this T cell receptor beta chain was determined in a study of blood T cell repertoires in COVID-19 (TCRdb year 2020). About the investigation overall: Collaborator samples came from the United States, Italy and Spain and covered acute and convalescent phases of COVID-19. The repertoires were made available in a free public database intended to serve as a resource for research on the immune response to SARS-CoV-2. HLA class I and class II types, where available, came from metadata supplied by the sample provider rather than from assay-based typing. The prospective study material was composed of cDNA or gDNA derived from T cells, B-cell-depleted T cells, or PBMCs. Deeply sampled blood TCRbeta repertoires from subjects exposed to, actively infected with, or recovered from COVID-19 were included in the dataset. Samples came from the ongoing ImmuneRACE study (first 160 participants) plus 1,254 subjects from 6 global collaborators. Sample metadata almost always included a de-identified subject ID, COVID-19 status, age in years and sex.

The immunoSEQ Assay, a bias-controlled multiplex PCR, was used to amplify TCRbeta CDR3 regions from genomic DNA. Per the source publication's procedure: Nucleated cell counts per sample were estimated from amplification of reference gene primers within the assay. To quantify the absolute abundance of each unique TCRbeta CDR3 rearrangement, sequence reads were collapsed and filtered. For each sample, productive Simpson clonality was calculated by taking the square root of Simpson's diversity index across productive rearrangements. TCRdb took this table from immuneACCESS and kept in-frame rearrangements with V and J called. Such tables lack part of the clones; where checked against another copy, unresolved V genes explain under half of the gap, and the rest is unexplained. V, J and clone size are taken as reported in that table, and D and trimming were inferred from the DNA itself. Recorded for this sample are approximately 110,000 clones; 60% to 85% of them occurred a single time. The ten top clones hold 0.7% to 1% of the sample.

As to this clone: The clone's antigen remains unknown. It has no much larger one-base neighbor in the sample; base qualities were not kept.

Between the V and J ends, shortened by 4 bases and 6 bases respectively, the junction contains 13 bases. Spanning cysteine to phenylalanine, the CDR3 consists of 14 amino acids. The retained sequence is limited to the CDR3, 42 bases, with the frame set at the first base. Per the germline V gene, SGDLS is the CDR1 and YYNGEE is the CDR2. The research as a whole found: How much clinical and demographic metadata was included differed by source and by participant, and the metadata was provided uncurated.

Each collaborating institution followed its own protocols to collect whole blood in K2EDTA tubes. For TCRbeta analysis, collaborator samples were shipped as frozen whole blood, as isolated PBMCs, or as DNA extracted from either sample type. This TCR was recovered from a human donor with acute or convalescent COVID-19. The donor label of this sample is uncertain. This receptor chain uses TRBV9 and TRBJ2-2; no confident D gene assignment can be made. Sequencing was performed on peripheral blood. The CDR3 corresponds to CASSPIVSPGELFF. The DNA sequence reads TGTGCCAGCAGCCCCATCGTGAGCCCCGGGGAGCTGTTTTTT.